This TCR beta chain was documented in a study of regulatory and conventional T cells in breast cancer (dated by TCRdb to the mid-2010s). Comment on this clonotype: It lacks a known antigen. Per-base qualities were not stored, and no clone one base away is much larger.

Receptor libraries were prepared by PCR. The data were produced on an Illumina MiSeq. The raw public reads went through TCRdb reprocessing: fastp at Q25, MiXCR clone calling, in-frame beta chains kept. Every CDR3 protein is listed once, alongside the most common genes and DNA of its rows. A total of roughly 16,000 distinct CDR3 sequences appear in this sample, 30% to 35% of them only once. Roughly 1.7% of the sample is in the top ten clones. CDR1 and CDR2 are read off the germline V gene as SGHVS and FQNEAQ. From its cysteine to its phenylalanine, the CDR3 spans 15 amino acids. The retained sequence is limited to the CDR3, 45 bases, with the frame set at the first base. Trimming costs V 2 bases and J 3 bases, and their ends lie 14 bases apart.

The sequence is built from TRBV7-8 and TRBJ2-7; the D gene remains uncertain. Material for sequencing was conventional T cells from blood. This TCR derives from a female donor in good health. The CDR3 here reads CASSLSGRGHYEQYF. In nucleotides, the sequence is TGTGCCAGCAGCTTAAGTGGCAGAGGCCACTACGAGCAGTACTTC.